This T cell receptor beta chain appears in the sequencing data of a study of cytomegalovirus exposure and HLA in healthy donors listed by TCRdb under 2017. Broadly, across the study: The 500 to 800 repertoires of the first cohort and the approximately 130 validation repertoires were produced on the same platform, according to a later analysis. The aim of the study was to test whether cataloging public T cell receptors could identify signatures of past pathogen exposure. A separate validation cohort of 100 to 150 different subjects was used in addition to the approximately 700-subject first cohort. To predict cytomegalovirus infection status, the study brought together high-throughput TCR immunosequencing, statistical association of individual TCRs with disease status, and machine learning. The study at large found these results: According to the authors, the approach could potentially be generalized to other disease states and immunological phenotypes. The study gave a list of more than 150 TCR beta chains associated with cytomegalovirus. Subsequent analysis determined that TCRs grouped into clusters in the first cohort also showed a tendency toward co-occurrence across the roughly 110 validation repertoires, and approximately 94% of cluster scores exceeded 0. Across donors, most TCR sequences were observed very rarely, whereas some public TCRs were present in many individuals. The classifier was reported to diagnose cytomegalovirus status with high specificity and sensitivity in both the original cohort and the validation cohort. A later analysis had no HLA typing for the validation cohort, so co-occurrence there was scored across all 110 or so repertoires. A few of the identified cytomegalovirus-associated TCR beta chains were confirmed in vitro to be specific for cytomegalovirus antigens.

The donors were included in the validation cohort of 90 to 150 subjects, a group kept apart from the approximately 700-subject first cohort. Library creation used the immunoSEQ multiplex PCR assay. The authors processed their data as follows. To diagnose cytomegalovirus status from the catalog of TCR beta chain sequences, a statistical classification framework was built. Sourced from immuneACCESS, this table was stored by TCRdb with only in-frame sequences that have V and J called. A share of the clones is absent; for the studies checked, an unresolved V gene accounts for under half, and the remainder has no known explanation. V and J calls and clone size are copied from that table; D and trimming were computed from the DNA. The sample table shows 150,000 or so clones, and roughly 93% are seen once. The ten biggest clones cover less than 2% of the sample. In regard to this clone: Its antigen is unknown. Base qualities were left out, and no much larger clone turns up one base away.

The material sequenced was PBMCs. This TCR came from a man younger than 35 in good health and CMV-seropositive.

The CDR3 region has the sequence CASSYAGTGEETQYF. The bases are TGCGCCAGCAGCTATGCCGGGACAGGGGAAGAGACCCAGTACTTC. This chain joins TRBV5-1 to TRBJ2-5, with TRBD1 matching 10 junction bases. CDR1 and CDR2 (SGHRS, YFSETQ) derive from the germline V gene. Germline trimming amounts to 3 bases on V and 3 bases on J, with 5 as the count of junction bases outside the gene matches. Reading from cysteine to phenylalanine, the CDR3 counts 15 amino acids. CDR3 DNA is the only sequence kept; it has 45 bases, read in frame from the first base.